One and the same sample provided the 20 T cell receptor beta chains below, sequenced in a study of cytomegalovirus exposure and HLA in healthy donors. PCR used 60 Vbeta primers and 13 Jbeta primers. Only in-frame clones appear in the TCRdb table, and some are missing; sequencing was by immunoSEQ multiplex PCR. The sample has 210,000 or so clones; approximately 88% are singletons. The sequencing input was PBMCs. These receptors were taken from a boy aged 2 to 10 in good health and CMV-seronegative.

This clone occurred once. V gene TRBV2 combines with J gene TRBJ1-4; possible D gene TRBD1, 6 bases. There are 15 residues in the CDR3. Germline V lookup: CDR1 SNHLY, CDR2 FYNNEI. The V end was cut by 2 bases, the J end by 4 bases, with 11 bases between. CDR3 region: CASSEFRGGNEKLFF. CDR3 bases: TGTGCCAGCAGTGAATTCCGAGGGGGTAATGAAAAACTGTTTTTT.

This chain connects TRBV19 to TRBJ1-2; the match to TRBD1 covers 7 bases. The V gene's germline CDR1 is LNHDA and CDR2 SQIVND (reference sequence). The CDR3 sequence is 16 residues long. J gave up 6 bases and V 2 bases, and 12 bases lay outside the gene matches. Here the CDR3 reads CASSITLTRTGDGYTF. The CDR3 DNA is TGTGCCAGTAGTATAACCCTCACCCGGACAGGTGATGGCTACACCTTC.

The rearrangement joins TRBV27 to TRBJ2-3, with 10 bases fitting TRBD2. The CDR3 totals 15 residues. CDR1 and CDR2 from the germline V gene are MNHEY and SMNVEV (reference sequence). Trimming at V came to 5 bases and at J to 4 bases, leaving 6 bases not matched to a gene. Here the CDR3 DNA reads TGTGCCAGCAGTCCAGCGGGAGGGCCCCCAGATACGCAGTATTTT. Encoded protein: CASSPAGGPPDTQYF.

CDR3 residues: CASSPRSGYEQYF. Written as DNA, the CDR3 is TGTGCCAGCAGCCCGCGGAGCGGCTACGAGCAGTACTTC. The rearrangement uses TRBV6-5 and TRBJ2-7; tentative D call: TRBD2 (5 bases). V was trimmed by 6 bases and J by 3 bases, leaving 12 bases between them. Germline lookup yields CDR1 MNHEY and CDR2 SVGAGI. CDR3 size: 13 residues.

This chain uses TRBV25-1 with TRBJ2-1, with D possibly matching TRBD2 (7 bases). The V gene lost 2 bases and the J gene lost 4 bases, with 15 bases spanning the gap. The CDR3 length is 16 residues. Germline V lookup: CDR1 MGHDK, CDR2 SYGVNS. Here the CDR3 DNA reads TGTGCCAGCAGTGAAGTGGGGGGGCTGGGGTACAATGAGCAGTTCTTC. As protein: CASSEVGGLGYNEQFF.

This clone was recorded a few times. The V call is TRBV2, the J call TRBJ1-4; 7 bases align to TRBD1. The V and J ends lost 2 bases and 8 bases, in that order; junction bases with no gene match: 8. Germline-derived CDR1 and CDR2 are SNHLY and FYNNEI. This CDR3 region has 15 residues. In DNA form, the CDR3 reads TGTGCCAGCAGTGAACGGACAGGCGGACGGGAAAAACTGTTTTTT. Translation gives CASSERTGGREKLFF.

This clone was counted once. V is TRBV7-9 and J is TRBJ2-1; 9 bases agree with TRBD2. CDR1 is SEHNR and CDR2 is FQNEAQ in the germline V gene (reference sequence). Trimming at V came to 6 bases and at J to 5 bases, leaving 2 bases not matched to a gene. CDR3 length equals 13 residues. CDR3 sequence: CASSRGGDNEQFF. CDR3 nucleotide sequence: TGTGCCAGCAGTCGCGGGGGGGACAATGAGCAGTTCTTC.

The J gene is TRBJ2-6, the V gene TRBV28, with a tentative D call TRBD1 (5 bases). Between the trimmed V and J ends, which lost 6 bases and 0 bases, there was a span of 18 bases. The CDR3 length is 18 residues. Looked up from germline, CDR1 is MDHEN and CDR2 is SYDVKM. The CDR3 nucleotides read TGTGCCAGCAGGGACATTGATTGGACATTCTCTGGGGCCAACGTCCTGACTTTC. The encoded protein is CASRDIDWTFSGANVLTF. Full variable domain (remainder filled in from reference TRBV28 and TRBJ2-6): DVKVTQSSRYLVKRTGEKVFLECVQDMDHENMFWYRQDPGLGLRLIYFSYDVKMKEKGDIPEGYSVSREKKERFSLILESASTNQTSMYLCASRDIDWTFSGANVLTFGAGSRLTVL.

The V and J genes are TRBV7-3 and TRBJ1-2, with D possibly TRBD1 on 5 matching bases. The germline V gene encodes CDR1 SGHTA and CDR2 FQGTGA. The CDR3 has 13 amino acids. Trimming removed 1 base at V and 8 bases at J, with 11 bases between. The CDR3 region has the DNA TGTGCCAGCAGCTTAAGATCGGGGGACGGCTACACCTTC. Its translation is CASSLRSGDGYTF.

V usage is TRBV5-1 and J usage is TRBJ2-3; no clear D gene. Germline V gene lookup returns CDR1 SGHRS and CDR2 YFSETQ. CDR3 size: 15 residues. V gave up 3 bases and J gave up 0 bases, with 11 bases separating them. CDR3 amino acids: CASSYLSPSTDTQYF. The CDR3 DNA reads TGCGCCAGCAGCTACTTATCACCTAGCACAGATACGCAGTATTTT.

V usage is TRBV19 and J usage is TRBJ1-5, with no clear D. Trimming removed 7 bases at V and 2 bases at J, with 15 bases between. The CDR3 loop spans 15 amino acids. Germline V lookup: CDR1 LNHDA, CDR2 SQIVND (reference sequence). The CDR3 DNA follows: TGTGCCAGTACTCTCGGGGAGGGAGGCAATCAGCCCCAGCATTTT. Residues: CASTLGEGGNQPQHF.

V and J are TRBV29-1 and TRBJ1-2; D unresolved. Trimming shortened V by 4 bases and J by 6 bases, and 15 bases separated the two germline ends. This CDR3 comprises 13 residues. Germline V gene lookup returns CDR1 SQVTM and CDR2 ANQGSEA. In nucleotides, the CDR3 is TGCAGCGTTGGGACTTCCCAGCGGGATGGCTACACCTTC. This codes for CSVGTSQRDGYTF.

This clone was picked up one time. The chain recombines TRBV6-4 with TRBJ2-2, with TRBD2 as a possible D gene (5 bases). The V gene's germline CDR1 is MRHNA and CDR2 SNTAGT. The ends were cut back, 0 bases at V and 4 bases at J, with 6 bases in the middle. This CDR3 spans 14 amino acids. The CDR3 nucleotides are TGTGCCAGCAGTGACTCGGACTCCACCGGGGAGCTGTTTTTT. Translation: CASSDSDSTGELFF.

This clone was seen only once. The chain uses TRBV4-1 and TRBJ2-7, with D maybe TRBD1 (5 bases). With 0 bases removed from V and 3 bases from J, the gap between germline ends came to 9 bases. The CDR3 is 14 amino acids. Germline assignment: CDR1 MGHRA and CDR2 YSYEKL. In nucleotides, the CDR3 is TGCGCCAGCAGCCAAGATACACAGGACTACGAGCAGTACTTC. Encoded protein: CASSQDTQDYEQYF.

This clone was detected only once. The chain has TRBV13 and TRBJ1-1, with 7 bases aligning to TRBD1. The CDR3 extends over 14 amino acids. Losses at the gene ends were 5 bases for V and 6 bases for J; bases not matched to a gene: 9. Germline CDR1 reads PRHDT; CDR2 reads FYEKMQ (reference sequence). As DNA, the CDR3 is TGTGCCAGCAGCCCCGGGGCAGGGGGTTCTGAAGCTTTCTTT. Its protein is CASSPGAGGSEAFF.

J is TRBJ1-1 and V is TRBV14; possibly TRBD1 for D (5 bases). The germline CDR1 and CDR2 sequences are SGHDN and FVKESK. This CDR3 region has 16 residues. With 0 bases removed from V and 3 bases from J, the gap between germline ends came to 14 bases. The CDR3 reads CASSQDWGRGYTEAFF. CDR3 nucleotides: TGTGCCAGCAGCCAAGATTGGGGGAGGGGATACACTGAAGCTTTCTTT. Full variable domain (missing parts from reference TRBV14 and TRBJ1-1): EAGVTQFPSHSVIEKGQTVTLRCDPISGHDNLYWYRRVMGKEIKFLLHFVKESKQDESGMPNNRFLAERTGGTYSTLKVQPAELEDSGVYFCASSQDWGRGYTEAFFGQGTRLTVV.

This clone was found a few times. This rearrangement joins TRBV5-6 to TRBJ2-1, with 8 positions matching TRBD1. The length of the CDR3 is 15 residues. Germline trimming cut 2 bases from V and 2 bases from J; bases unmatched to any gene: 3. Germline V CDR1 and CDR2: SGHDT, YYEEEE. The CDR3 sequence is CASSLDRGAYNEQFF. As DNA, the CDR3 is TGTGCCAGCAGCTTAGACAGGGGCGCCTACAATGAGCAGTTCTTC.

The chain joins TRBV7-2 to TRBJ2-1; tentatively, D is TRBD2 (6 bases). Germline-derived CDR1 and CDR2 are SGHTA and FQGNSA. The V gene lost 5 bases and the J gene lost 8 bases, with 19 bases spanning the gap. This CDR3 comprises 15 residues. Here the CDR3 DNA reads TGTGCCAGCAGCGCCCTTCATGGCGGGATCGATGAGCAGTTCTTC. Amino acids: CASSALHGGIDEQFF.

There are a few counts of this clone. This rearrangement joins TRBV10-3 to TRBJ2-1, with TRBD2 matching over 7 bases. Germline V gene data show CDR1 as ENHRY and CDR2 as SYGVKD. The length of the CDR3 is 15 residues. The V segment lost 6 bases and the J segment 2 bases; nucleotides outside the gene matches: 7. CDR3 coding DNA: TGTGCCATCAGAGCGGGGACTGGAGCCTACAATGAGCAGTTCTTC. As protein: CAIRAGTGAYNEQFF.

The rearrangement links TRBV7-2 to TRBJ2-5; 8 bases align to TRBD2. V trimming: 1 base; J trimming: 1 base; junction bases outside the gene matches: 2. Per germline, CDR1 SGHTA and CDR2 FQGNSA. CDR3 length: 15 residues. The CDR3 is CASSLGGGSQETQYF. The CDR3 DNA follows: TGTGCCAGCAGCTTAGGCGGGGGGTCCCAAGAGACCCAGTACTTC. The full variable domain, its missing parts supplied by reference TRBV7-2 and TRBJ2-5, is GAGVSQSPSNKVTEKGKDVELRCDPISGHTALYWYRQSLGQGLEFLIYFQGNSAPDKSGLPSDRFSAERTGGSVSTLTIQRTQQEDSAVYLCASSLGGGSQETQYFGPGTRLLVL.